This passage covers 25 T cell receptor beta chains from one sample sequenced in a study of cytomegalovirus exposure and HLA in healthy donors. Primers included in the PCR were 60 Vbeta and 13 Jbeta primers. Libraries were prepared by immunoSEQ multiplex PCR; TCRdb keeps only in-frame clonotypes and omits some of them. The repertoire has about 120,000 clones, roughly three quarters of them found once; the top ten carry 15% to 20%. The sample consisted of PBMCs. These receptors were collected from a man aged 50 or older in good health and CMV-seropositive.

This clone has more than one count but fewer than ten. The chain combines TRBV18 with TRBJ2-3; tentative D call: TRBD1 (5 bases). The CDR3 covers 15 residues. The V gene's germline CDR1 is KGHSH and CDR2 LQKENI. Deletions cut 3 bases from V and 4 bases from J, with 14 bases between. The CDR3 is CASSPDAGWADTQYF. The CDR3 nucleotides are TGTGCCAGCTCACCGGACGCAGGGTGGGCAGATACGCAGTATTTT.

V usage is TRBV6-5 and J usage is TRBJ1-2; 8 bases fit TRBD1. CDR1 and CDR2 (germline): MNHEY, SVGAGI. V was pared by 5 bases and J by 6 bases, with 2 bases of the junction left unmatched. The CDR3 contains 12 residues. As DNA, the CDR3 is TGTGCCAGCAGTCGGACAGGGAATGGCTACACCTTC. Protein: CASSRTGNGYTF.

This clone was detected once. The rearrangement links TRBV4-1 to TRBJ2-1; maybe TRBD2 (5 bases). This CDR3 comprises 17 residues. Between the trimmed V and J ends, which lost 0 bases and 0 bases, there was a span of 12 bases. CDR1 MGHRA and CDR2 YSYEKL come from the germline V gene. CDR3 DNA sequence: TGCGCCAGCAGCCAAGATTACGGGGAGAGCTCCTACAATGAGCAGTTCTTC. This sequence encodes CASSQDYGESSYNEQFF.

The chain carries TRBV9 and TRBJ1-5; D unresolved. Germline V CDR1 and CDR2: SGDLS, YYNGEE. The V end was cut by 4 bases, the J end by 0 bases, with 11 bases between. CDR3 length: 15 residues. CDR3: CASSKTGASNQPQHF. The CDR3 coding sequence is TGTGCCAGCAGCAAGACGGGAGCTAGCAATCAGCCCCAGCATTTT.

The chain has TRBV5-1 and TRBJ2-1, with 10 bases that match TRBD2. The length of the CDR3 is 15 residues. Per the germline V gene, CDR1 is SGHRS and CDR2 is YFSETQ. V trimming: 1 base; J trimming: 6 bases; junction bases outside the gene matches: 4. The CDR3 loop is CASSLSSGGANEQFF. The CDR3 DNA is TGCGCCAGCAGCTTGTCGAGCGGGGGGGCCAATGAGCAGTTCTTC. The variable domain in full, completed from reference TRBV5-1 and TRBJ2-1, reads KAGVTQTPRYLIKTRGQQVTLSCSPISGHRSVSWYQQTPGQGLQFLFEYFSETQRNKGNFPGRFSGRQFSNSRSEMNVSTLELGDSALYLCASSLSSGGANEQFFGPGTRLTVL.

The chain joins TRBV11-3 to TRBJ1-1; the D gene is possibly TRBD1 (6 bases). Looked up from germline, CDR1 is SGHNT and CDR2 is YENEEA. V lost 2 bases and J lost 5, with 12 bases in between. This CDR3 contains 14 residues. CDR3 coding DNA: TGTGCCAGCAGCTTACCAGGGGCGAGGACTGAAGCTTTCTTT. Translating it yields CASSLPGARTEAFF.

The rearrangement uses TRBV13 and TRBJ2-2, with D possibly being TRBD2 (5 bases). This CDR3 has 16 residues. Germline loops: CDR1 PRHDT, CDR2 FYEKMQ (reference sequence). The V end was cut by 0 bases, the J end by 3 bases, with 11 bases between. The CDR3 region has the DNA TGTGCCAGCAGCTTAGGCGGGGTGGTCGACACCGGGGAGCTGTTTTTT. Its translation is CASSLGGVVDTGELFF. Full variable domain (remainder filled in from reference TRBV13 and TRBJ2-2): AAGVIQSPRHLIKEKRETATLKCYPIPRHDTVYWYQQGPGQDPQFLISFYEKMQSDKGSIPDRFSAQQFSDYHSELNMSSLELGDSALYFCASSLGGVVDTGELFFGEGSRLTVL.

The J gene is TRBJ2-2, the V gene TRBV29-1, with 9 bases identical to TRBD1. Germline lookup yields CDR1 SQVTM and CDR2 ANQGSEA. CDR3 length equals 15 residues. The V gene end was trimmed by 7 bases and the J gene end by 5 bases; junction bases not matched to a gene: 11. CDR3 coding DNA: TGCAGCGGGTCGAAACAGGGGGCGTATACCGGGGAGCTGTTTTTT. It is translated as CSGSKQGAYTGELFF.

V and J are TRBV18 and TRBJ2-1, with TRBD1 matching 8 bases. This CDR3 comprises 15 residues. Unmatched junction bases numbered 7, after V lost 2 bases and J lost 7 bases. CDR1 KGHSH and CDR2 LQKENI come from the germline V gene. CDR3 sequence (DNA): TGTGCCAGCTCACCATCGCAGGGGGCGAGGAATGAGCAGTTCTTC. Protein: CASSPSQGARNEQFF.

The gene calls are TRBV7-9 and TRBJ2-3, with 8 bases lining up with TRBD2. Germline V gives CDR1 SEHNR, CDR2 FQNEAQ (reference sequence). The CDR3 extends over 18 amino acids. V was pared by 7 bases and J by 4 bases, with 19 bases of the junction left unmatched. CDR3 region: CASTRGAGAPEEADTQYF. DNA for the CDR3: TGTGCCAGCACTAGGGGAGCGGGGGCCCCGGAGGAGGCAGATACGCAGTATTTT. The full variable domain, completed using reference TRBV7-9 and TRBJ2-3, is DTGVSQNPRHKITKRGQNVTFRCDPISEHNRLYWYRQTLGQGPEFLTYFQNEAQLEKSRLLSDRFSAERPKGSFSTLEIQRTEQGDSAMYLCASTRGAGAPEEADTQYFGPGTRLTVL.

This chain joins TRBV7-2 and TRBJ2-3; D uncertain. Germline V gives CDR1 SGHTA, CDR2 FQGNSA. The CDR3 is 12 amino acids. Trimming removed 5 bases at V and 6 bases at J, with 9 bases between. The CDR3 loop reads CASSLARDTQYF. As DNA, the CDR3 is TGTGCCAGCAGCCTCGCCCGGGATACGCAGTATTTT.

This clone has more than one count but fewer than ten. This sequence joins TRBV2 and TRBJ1-1, with D possibly matching TRBD1 (5 bases). CDR3 size: 13 residues. V gave up 6 bases and J gave up 5 bases, with 13 bases separating them. CDR1 and CDR2 from the germline V gene are SNHLY and FYNNEI. CDR3 sequence: CASRGLKGTEAFF. As DNA, the CDR3 is TGTGCCAGCAGAGGCCTAAAGGGGACTGAAGCTTTCTTT.

A word on this clone: At the DNA level, this CDR3 is encoded by other sequences in the same sample as well. The chain is built from TRBV18 and TRBJ2-3; maybe TRBD2 (6 bases). Germline V gives CDR1 KGHSH, CDR2 LQKENI. V dropped 3 bases and J dropped 1 base, with 8 bases sitting between them. The CDR3 loop spans 14 amino acids. This chain's CDR3 is CASSPGGGTDTQYF. CDR3 DNA sequence: TGTGCCAGCTCACCGGGGGGAGGCACAGATACGCAGTATTTT.

This rearrangement joins TRBV5-4 to TRBJ2-3, with unresolved D. The length of the CDR3 is 13 residues. V was clipped by 0 bases and J by 4 bases, with 6 bases between them. Germline V CDR1 and CDR2: SGHNT, YYREEE (reference sequence). The CDR3, as DNA: TGTGCCAGCAGCTTGGAACTCCCAGATACGCAGTATTTT. It encodes CASSLELPDTQYF.

V usage is TRBV7-2 and J usage is TRBJ2-4; 7 bases are shared with TRBD2. There are 15 residues in the CDR3. V gave up 1 base and J gave up 6 bases; unmatched junction bases: 6. In germline, CDR1 is SGHTA, CDR2 FQGNSA. The CDR3 DNA follows: TGTGCCAGCAGCTTAGATTCCAGGGAGGGAAACATTCAGTACTTC. As protein: CASSLDSREGNIQYF.

V and J are TRBV4-2 and TRBJ2-3; 13 bases agree with TRBD2. This CDR3 contains 17 residues. The V gene's germline CDR1 is LGHNA and CDR2 YNFKEQ. After removal of 1 base from V and 0 bases from J, the junction contained 1 base not matched to a gene. CDR3 nucleotide sequence: TGTGCCAGCAGCCAAGGGACTAGCGGGAGTAGCACAGATACGCAGTATTTT. Translating gives CASSQGTSGSSTDTQYF.

The chain recombines TRBV7-2 with TRBJ1-1; TRBD1 is a possible D gene (6 bases). Germline lookup yields CDR1 SGHTA and CDR2 FQGNSA. Trimming took off 6 bases at V and 1 base at J, with 15 bases between the two ends. The CDR3 extends over 15 amino acids. CDR3 nucleotides: TGTGCCAGCAGAATGGCAGGGGCCCAGAACACTGAAGCTTTCTTT. Protein: CASRMAGAQNTEAFF.

The J gene is TRBJ1-1, the V gene TRBV4-1, with D possibly TRBD1 on 5 matching bases. The CDR3 runs 15 residues. V was trimmed by 2 bases and J by 6 bases, leaving 16 bases between them. Germline lookup yields CDR1 MGHRA and CDR2 YSYEKL. CDR3 sequence reads: CASSQSPQGRAEAFF. The DNA of the CDR3 is TGCGCCAGCAGCCAATCTCCCCAGGGAAGGGCTGAAGCTTTCTTT.

CDR3 in amino acids: CASSVLAGDFNEQFF. The CDR3 coding sequence is TGTGCCAGCAGCGTTCTAGCGGGGGACTTCAATGAGCAGTTCTTC. The chain combines TRBV7-2 with TRBJ2-1, with 10 nucleotides matching TRBD2. The CDR3 length is 15 residues. V trimming: 5 bases; J trimming: 6 bases; junction bases outside the gene matches: 7. CDR1 and CDR2 from the germline V gene are SGHTA and FQGNSA.

The CDR3, as DNA: TGTGCCACCAGCAGTCCGGGACAGAGGGAGACTGAAGCTTTCTTT. Protein: CATSSPGQRETEAFF. The chain couples TRBV15 to TRBJ1-1; 7 bases line up with TRBD1. Germline CDR1 and CDR2: LNHNV and YYDKDF (reference sequence). V shed 3 bases and J 5 bases; nucleotides not matched to a gene: 9. This CDR3 has 15 residues.

Comments on this clone: One end of the junction does not line up with germline, which may come from a read error. Different DNA sequences within this sample yield the same CDR3. V usage is TRBV27 and J usage is TRBJ1-1; weak D call: TRBD1 (6 bases). The CDR3 is 14 residues long. The V gene's germline CDR1 is MNHEY and CDR2 SMNVEV (reference sequence). DNA of the CDR3: TGTGCTAGCAGTACAGGGACAAGGAACACTGAAGCTTTCTTT. Protein: CASSTGTRNTEAFF.

The chain couples TRBV7-2 to TRBJ2-7; D call uncertain. Germline loops: CDR1 SGHTA, CDR2 FQGNSA. V lost 4 bases and J lost 6, with 10 bases in between. The CDR3 covers 12 residues. CDR3 coding DNA: TGTGCCAGCAGCTCCTATAGTATCGAGCAGTACTTC. Its translation: CASSSYSIEQYF.

V is TRBV7-8 and J is TRBJ2-7, with D possibly being TRBD1 (6 bases). CDR3 length: 13 residues. CDR1 SGHVS and CDR2 FQNEAQ come from the germline V gene. V dropped 1 base and J dropped 2 bases, with 6 bases sitting between them. The CDR3 DNA reads TGTGCCAGCAGCTTAGACAGGGCCTACGAGCAGTACTTC. Translated, it gives CASSLDRAYEQYF. Full variable domain (outside the CDR3, taken from reference TRBV7-8 and TRBJ2-7): GAGVSQSPRYKVAKRGQDVALRCDPISGHVSLFWYQQALGQGPEFLTYFQNEAQLDKSGLPSDRFFAERPEGSVSTLKIQRTQQEDSAVYLCASSLDRAYEQYFGPGTRLTVT.

The chain links TRBV7-2 to TRBJ1-3, with TRBD1 matching 7 bases. CDR3 size: 16 residues. Trimming took 2 bases from V and 3 from J; bases not matched to a gene: 7. CDR1 SGHTA and CDR2 FQGNSA come from the germline V gene. CDR3 protein: CASSLTGTAVGNTIYF. DNA of the CDR3: TGTGCCAGCAGCTTAACCGGGACAGCCGTTGGAAACACCATATATTTT.

The sample holds a few counts of this clone. The chain links TRBV2 to TRBJ1-1, with D hard to call. Germline V gene sequence: CDR1 SNHLY, CDR2 FYNNEI. CDR3 length equals 15 residues. The ends were cut back, 2 bases at V and 3 bases at J, with 13 bases in the middle. The CDR3 DNA reads as TGTGCCAGCAGTGAAAGGGCGGGCGCGTACACTGAAGCTTTCTTT. Protein: CASSERAGAYTEAFF.